This T cell receptor beta chain is drawn from a study of CD8 T cells in Susac syndrome. General study findings and limits: The study conceded that relatively few individuals underwent its TCR sequencing and HLA analysis.

A single count supports this clonotype. Its target is not known. Blood CD8+ and CD4+ T cells underwent high-throughput TCR beta sequencing. TEMRA cells were FACS-enriched, unlike CD8+ and CD4+ T cells, which were negatively isolated. Random hexamers served to reverse transcribe roughly 0.45 to 1 ug RNA. Amplification of TCR beta CDR3 used immunoSEQ multiplex PCR across 54 Vbeta and 13 Jbeta. Via MiXCR, TCRdb re-called the immunoSEQ multiplex PCR reads, giving one row per CDR3 protein. This sample carries 180,000 or so distinct CDR3 sequences, roughly 94% of them seen once, and the ten largest clones take 0.08% to 0.11%. The CDR3 length is 15 residues. The V gene's germline CDR1 is LGHNA and CDR2 YNFKEQ. V shed 0 bases, J shed 8 bases, and the junction held 8 bases outside the gene matches.

This chain uses TRBV4-2 with TRBJ1-2; TRBD1 matches 8 bases. The sequenced sample was CD4+ T cells from PBMCs. This clonotype was sampled from a human donor in good health. The CDR3 spells CASSQDKDRVGGYTF. As DNA, the CDR3 is TGTGCCAGCAGCCAAGATAAGGACAGGGTGGGCGGCTACACCTTC.